Here is one T cell receptor (beta chain) with its context. The data originate from a study of CD8+ T cells in alopecia areata. Across the study: The drug, oral tofacitinib, was given to treated patients at 5 to 10 mg twice daily.

It was cDNA, reverse transcribed from extracted RNA, that served as the sequencing template. Clones were read by immunoSEQ multiplex PCR, and TCRdb kept only the in-frame ones, dropping some. This table has about 200,000 clones, about three fifths appearing once. This CDR3 contains 12 residues. CDR1 is SGHTA and CDR2 is FQGTGA in the germline V gene. Trimming removed 5 bases from V and 4 bases from J, with 6 bases in between. Sample: CD4+ T cells sorted from blood, taken at week 0. This receptor was taken from a human donor with alopecia areata. The chain is built from TRBV7-3 and TRBJ1-3; no firm D call. Written as DNA, the CDR3 is TGTGCCAGCAGCCCCGGAGGAAACACCATATATTTT. Translation gives CASSPGGNTIYF.